These T cell receptor beta chains were read from a single sample in a study of post-analysis software for immune sequencing data. In TCRdb, the PCR reads were re-called with MiXCR into one record per CDR3 protein. The table records 400,000 to 500,000 distinct CDR3 sequences, 30% to 40% of them present only once. Sequencing input: blood. These TCRs come from a girl aged 2-10 years with multiple sclerosis. The CDR3 runs from the conserved cysteine through the conserved F or W. A D gene is named only where the DNA matches it firmly. Not all rows give a size; the values are once, few, many and, for expanded clones, a class.

>TRBJ2-1|17|TRBD2|NA|TRBV29-1
TGCAGCGTTGGGGGACTAGGGAGCGGAGACTCCTACAATGAGCAGTTCTTC
CSVGGLGSGDSYNEQFF
>TRBJ1-4|14|NA|NA|TRBV7-9
TGTGCCAGCAGAAACAACCGACCTAATGAAAAACTGTTTTTT
CASRNNRPNEKLFF
>TRBJ2-1|14|TRBD2|NA|TRBV6-5
TGTGCCAGCAGTTACGTCGCCCCTAGCGGGGGGCAGTTCTTC
CASSYVAPSGGQFF
>TRBJ2-5|13|TRBD1|NA|TRBV7-2
TGTGCCAGCAGCCTCCCCAGGGGGGAGACCCAGTACTTC
CASSLPRGETQYF
>TRBJ1-1|13|NA|NA|TRBV5-1
TGCGCCAGCAGCTCCCGGTCGAACACTGAAGCTTTCTTT
CASSSRSNTEAFF
>TRBJ1-2|14|TRBD1|few|TRBV20-1
TGCAGTGCTTCGCCTAGGACAGGGCCCTATGGCTACACCTTC
CSASPRTGPYGYTF
>TRBJ2-7|18|TRBD1|few|TRBV15
TGTGCCACCAGCGGAAACTATAGGACAGGGTCTAACCACTACGAGCAGTACTTC
CATSGNYRTGSNHYEQYF
>TRBJ2-1|13|NA|few|TRBV14
TGTGCCAGCAGCCAATCAAGGTGGAATGAGCAGTTCTTC
CASSQSRWNEQFF
>TRBJ1-4|15|NA|few|TRBV7-9
TGTGCCAGCAGCCTGCCCCAGGGAGGGAGTGAAAAACTGTTTTTT
CASSLPQGGSEKLFF
>TRBJ2-3|15|NA|NA|TRBV5-1
TGCGCCAGCAGCTTGCTTCTACGTGGCACAGATACGCAGTATTTT
CASSLLLRGTDTQYF
>TRBJ2-7|16|NA|NA|TRBV7-6
TGTGCCAGCAGCTTCGAATCGGGACACTCTCCCCTCGAGCAGTACTTC
CASSFESGHSPLEQYF
>TRBJ1-1|12|NA|NA|TRBV6-2/TRBV6-3
TGTGCCAGCAGTTCCCGGAGGACTGAAGCTTTCTTT
CASSSRRTEAFF
>TRBJ2-7|13|TRBD1|once|TRBV7-6
TGTGCCAGCAGCTGGGGACAGTGGTACGAGCAGTACTTC
CASSWGQWYEQYF
>TRBJ2-1|14|NA|NA|TRBV11-3
TGTGCCAGCAGCTTTTCCGGGGATTACAATGAGCAGTTCTTC
CASSFSGDYNEQFF
>TRBJ1-2|16|NA|NA|TRBV7-6
TGTGCCGGCAGCGTAGACCGGGACGGGAAAGACTATGGCTACACCTTC
CAGSVDRDGKDYGYTF
>TRBJ2-3|18|TRBD1|NA|TRBV5-1
TGCGCCAGCAGCTCCCCGGGACAGGACCTTATTACGGCAGATACGCAGTATTTT
CASSSPGQDLITADTQYF
>TRBJ2-3|11|NA|few|TRBV7-9
TGTGCCAGCAGCCCCCGTCTTACGCAGTATTTT
CASSPRLTQYF
>TRBJ2-7|15|NA|NA|TRBV7-6
TGTGCCAGCAGCGACCTAGGACAGAGCTCCTACGAGCAGTACTTC
CASSDLGQSSYEQYF
>TRBJ2-1|19|TRBD2|NA|TRBV12-3/TRBV12-4
TGTGCCAGCAGGGACATGAAGGGGATGACTAGCGGGATTTACAATGAGCAGTTCTTC
CASRDMKGMTSGIYNEQFF
>TRBJ2-7|14|NA|NA|TRBV3-1
TGTGCCAGCAGCCAAGTTTCCGCCCGGAACGAGCAGTACTTC
CASSQVSARNEQYF
>TRBJ2-1|17|TRBD2|NA|TRBV7-9
TGTGCCAGCAGCTTAGGGTATACTAGCGGTCCTCGAGGAGAGCAGTTCTTC
CASSLGYTSGPRGEQFF
>TRBJ1-5|14|NA|once|TRBV11-2
TGTGCCAGCAGCTGGGGACCGAGAAATCAGCCCCAGCATTTT
CASSWGPRNQPQHF
>TRBJ2-7|14|NA|NA|TRBV13
TGTGCCAGCAGCTTCGGACGGGATTCCTACGAGCAGTACTTC
CASSFGRDSYEQYF
>TRBJ2-1|16|TRBD2|few|TRBV7-2
TGTGCCAGCAGCCTTGGGACTATCCGCTCCTACAATGAGCAGTTCTTC
CASSLGTIRSYNEQFF
>TRBJ2-1|13|NA|NA|TRBV29-1
TGCAGCGTTGAAGAAGGGTTCGGCCTAGAGCAGTTCTTC
CSVEEGFGLEQFF
>TRBJ1-5|15|NA|few|TRBV5-1
TGCGCCAGCAGCTTGGCAGACAATAGCAATCAGCCCCAGCATTTT
CASSLADNSNQPQHF
>TRBJ1-2|14|TRBD1|NA|TRBV7-2
TGTGCCAGTAGCCGTAAGACAGGGGCCTATGGCTACACCTTC
CASSRKTGAYGYTF
>TRBJ1-6|16|NA|NA|TRBV6-5
TGTGCCAGCAGTTACTCCAGGCAGGGGCTGAATTCACCCCTCCACTTT
CASSYSRQGLNSPLHF
>TRBJ2-1|12|NA|NA|TRBV20-1
TGCAGTGCTACGGCAGACCGGGACGTGTGGTTCTTC
CSATADRDVWFF
>TRBJ2-7|12|NA|NA|TRBV20-1
TGCAGTGCTAGTACAGTTTTCTACGAGCAGTACTTC
CSASTVFYEQYF
>TRBJ2-7|15|TRBD2|NA|TRBV7-2
TGTGCCAACAGCTTAGCGGCTAGCGGGGCCTACGAGCAGTACTTC
CANSLAASGAYEQYF
>TRBJ2-1|12|NA|NA|TRBV7-2
TGTGCCAGCAGCTTAGGTTGGGAAGAGCAGTTCTTC
CASSLGWEEQFF
>TRBJ1-1|11|TRBD1|NA|TRBV20-1
TGCAGTGCACGGACAGGTCCTGAAGCTTTCTTT
CSARTGPEAFF
>TRBJ2-1|17|NA|few|TRBV7-2
TGTGCCAGCAGCTTAGGCGGGCTAGCGAGCTCCTACAATGAGCAGTTCTTC
CASSLGGLASSYNEQFF
>TRBJ2-1|17|NA|few|TRBV10-3
TGTGCCATCAGTCGGGGCCCCGGACAGCTAATTTACAATGAGCAGTTCTTC
CAISRGPGQLIYNEQFF
>TRBJ2-2|14|NA|NA|TRBV6-5
TGTGCCAGCAGATCGACAGGGAACACCGGGGAGCTGTTTTTT
CASRSTGNTGELFF
>TRBJ2-7|13|NA|few|TRBV5-1
TGCGCCAGCGCCTCAGCGCTAGACTACGAGCAGTACTTC
CASASALDYEQYF
>TRBJ2-5|12|NA|few|TRBV10-3
TGTGCCATCTCCGGGGCCCAAGAGACCCAGTACTTC
CAISGAQETQYF
>TRBJ1-1|12|NA|few|TRBV20-1
TGCAGTGCTAGAGATCTGACAGGACCCGCTTTCTTT
CSARDLTGPAFF
>TRBJ1-4|15|NA|few|TRBV5-6
TGTGCCAGCAGCTTGAAGCCGGACGTGGACGAAAAACTGTTTTTT
CASSLKPDVDEKLFF
>TRBJ2-7|16|TRBD1|once|TRBV3-1
TGTGCCAGCAGCCAACGACAGGGCTGGGCTGGGAGTGAGCAGTACTTC
CASSQRQGWAGSEQYF
>TRBJ2-5|15|NA|NA|TRBV7-8
TGTGCCAGCAGCTTACGATCAGGGCTCCAAGAGACCCAGTACTTC
CASSLRSGLQETQYF
>TRBJ1-5|12|NA|few|TRBV6-1
TGTGCCAGCACGATTAGCAATCAGCCCCAGCATTTT
CASTISNQPQHF
>TRBJ2-5|11|NA|few|TRBV29-1
TGCAGCGTTGGGCAGGGAGAGACCCAGTACTTC
CSVGQGETQYF
>TRBJ2-1|16|TRBD2|NA|TRBV5-5
TGTGCCAGCAGTGTTAGCGGGACGAGCTCCTACAATGAGCAGTTCTTC
CASSVSGTSSYNEQFF
>TRBJ2-7|14|NA|NA|TRBV18
TGTGCCAGCTCACACCCGGGACAAAGTTACGAGCAGTACTTC
CASSHPGQSYEQYF